One sample yielded the 27 T cell receptor beta chains listed below, sequenced in a study of T cells in Graves' hyperthyroidism and ophthalmopathy. Amplified TCR beta CDR3 regions derived from RNA transcripts. First-round RT-PCR with HTBI primers amplified the TCR CDR3 region. TCRdb re-called the multiplex PCR reads with MiXCR, one entry per CDR3 protein. Of 550,000 to 600,000 distinct CDR3 sequences in the sample, approximately 15% are singletons; the top ten hold 6.5% to 9%. The sequenced sample was blood. All receptors come from a woman aged 18-30 years with Graves' ophthalmopathy.

This clonotype was seen ten or more times. The chain links TRBV20-1 to TRBJ2-7; D perhaps matches TRBD1 (5 bases). The V end was cut by 1 base, the J end by 4 bases, with 20 bases between. CDR1 DFQATT and CDR2 SNEGSKA come from the germline V gene (reference sequence). The CDR3 is 16 amino acids. The CDR3 nucleotides are TGCAGTGCTAGAGTAGGTTGGGCAGGGCGACGGTACGAGCAGTACTTC. Translation gives CSARVGWAGRRYEQYF.

Many counts were recorded for this clonotype. V gene TRBV3-1 combines with J gene TRBJ2-7; 8 bases are a match to TRBD2. Trimming took 0 bases from V and 2 from J; bases not matched to a gene: 9. Germline-derived CDR1 and CDR2 are LGHDT and YNNKEL (reference sequence). There are 17 residues in the CDR3. The CDR3 loop reads CASSQDGTGGVTYEQYF. The CDR3 coding sequence is TGTGCCAGCAGCCAAGATGGGACGGGAGGGGTAACCTACGAGCAGTACTTC.

This clonotype was detected ten times or more. This chain connects TRBV6-1 to TRBJ1-1, with D possibly matching TRBD1 (5 bases). The V end was cut by 5 bases, the J end by 0 bases, with 10 bases between. The CDR3 is 14 residues long. CDR1 and CDR2 from the germline V gene are MNHNS and SASEGT. CDR3 in amino acids: CASSYQGLNTEAFF. The CDR3 nucleotides are TGTGCCAGCAGTTATCAGGGATTGAACACTGAAGCTTTCTTT.

This clonotype was counted many times. The chain couples TRBV6-5 to TRBJ2-1; D gene unclear. Per germline, CDR1 MNHEY and CDR2 SVGAGI. V lost 0 bases and J 5 bases, leaving 5 bases between the germline ends. This CDR3 is 13 amino acids long. The CDR3 here is CASSYSGNNEQFF. The CDR3 coding sequence is TGTGCCAGCAGTTACTCAGGGAACAATGAGCAGTTCTTC.

This clonotype appeared a few times. The chain recombines TRBV6-1 with TRBJ1-3; D uncertain. The V end was cut by 5 bases, the J end by 1 base, with 12 bases between. The germline V gene encodes CDR1 MNHNS and CDR2 SASEGT. The CDR3 has 15 residues. Written as DNA, the CDR3 is TGTGCCAGCAGTCCGATCGGCTCTTCTGGAAACACCATATATTTT. Its translation is CASSPIGSSGNTIYF.

The table lists this clonotype with many counts. The rearrangement links TRBV20-1 to TRBJ2-7, with 7 bases aligning to TRBD2. This CDR3 contains 15 residues. CDR1 and CDR2 from the germline V gene are DFQATT and SNEGSKA (reference sequence). V was pared by 0 bases and J by 4 bases, with 9 bases of the junction left unmatched. CDR3 nucleotides: TGCAGTGCTAGAGATATAGCGGGTTCGGGTTACGAGCAGTACTTC. This encodes CSARDIAGSGYEQYF.

This clonotype was seen at least ten times. This chain links TRBV6-1 with TRBJ2-3; 11 nucleotides agree with TRBD1. V dropped 8 bases and J dropped 2; count of bases not matched to a gene: 3. Germline V lookup: CDR1 MNHNS, CDR2 SASEGT. The CDR3 spans 14 residues. CDR3 in amino acids: CASRDRGNTDTQYF. The CDR3 DNA follows: TGTGCCAGCCGGGACAGGGGGAACACAGATACGCAGTATTTT.

The chain is built from TRBV20-1 and TRBJ2-1; 7 bases agree with TRBD1. This CDR3 comprises 15 residues. CDR1 and CDR2 (germline): DFQATT, SNEGSKA (reference sequence). The junction had 11 bases not matched to a gene; V was cut back by 4 bases and J by 5 bases. CDR3 in amino acids: CSATKDRTGDNEQFF. For the CDR3, the DNA is TGCAGTGCTACTAAAGACAGGACAGGTGACAATGAGCAGTTCTTC.

In its sample, this clonotype was seen many times. This chain joins TRBV6-2 or TRBV6-3 and TRBJ1-1; D unresolved. Trimming stripped 2 bases from V and 2 bases from J, with 6 bases between. The CDR3 length is 13 residues. Germline V gene lookup returns CDR1 MNHEY and CDR2 SVGEGT. CDR3 protein: CASSYTKNTEAFF. CDR3 coding DNA: TGTGCCAGCAGTTACACGAAAAACACTGAAGCTTTCTTT.

This clonotype was detected ten times or more. The rearrangement joins TRBV29-1 to TRBJ2-1, with TRBD1 identical over 9 bases. The CDR3 is 14 residues long. Germline CDR1 SQVTM, CDR2 ANQGSEA. After removal of 3 bases from V and 4 bases from J, the junction contained 4 bases not matched to a gene. The CDR3 sequence is CSVEFGQGYNEQFF. DNA for the CDR3: TGCAGCGTTGAGTTCGGACAGGGGTACAATGAGCAGTTCTTC.

The chain joins TRBV9 to TRBJ2-1, with TRBD2 as a possible D gene (6 bases). This CDR3 spans 16 amino acids. Germline CDR1 reads SGDLS; CDR2 reads YYNGEE. Deletions cut 4 bases from V and 6 bases from J, with 20 bases between. The CDR3 region has the DNA TGTGCCAGCAGCCCCCCGGGACTGACCTTGGTCAATGAGCAGTTCTTC. Amino acids: CASSPPGLTLVNEQFF.

This clonotype has just a few counts. The CDR3 region has the DNA TGTGCCAGCAGCCCCTCGACAGGCCTCTCTGGAAACACCATATATTTT. This sequence encodes CASSPSTGLSGNTIYF. V is TRBV5-5 and J is TRBJ1-3, with a weak D call TRBD1 (6 bases). The V gene's germline CDR1 is SGHKS and CDR2 YYEKEE (reference sequence). The CDR3 has 16 amino acids. Trimming stripped 4 bases from V and 0 bases from J, with 14 bases between.

This clonotype was detected ten times or more. This chain connects TRBV12-3 or TRBV12-4 to TRBJ1-1; weak D call: TRBD1 (5 bases). The ends were cut back, 6 bases at V and 5 bases at J, with 16 bases in the middle. The CDR3 has 14 amino acids. This CDR3 reads CASSHSPEGTEAFF. DNA of the CDR3: TGTGCCAGCAGCCATAGTCCGGAGGGGACTGAAGCTTTCTTT.

The rearrangement uses TRBV20-1 and TRBJ2-1; TRBD1 agrees at 9 bases. After removal of 5 bases from V and 7 bases from J, the junction contained 6 bases not matched to a gene. The CDR3 is 13 residues long. From germline, CDR1 is DFQATT and CDR2 SNEGSKA (reference sequence). DNA of the CDR3: TGCAGTGCTCAGGGACAGGGTACGAATGAGCAGTTCTTC. Translating it yields CSAQGQGTNEQFF.

This clonotype has a handful of counts. The V gene is TRBV28, the J gene TRBJ1-3; 9 nucleotides line up with TRBD1. With 5 bases clipped from V and 2 bases from J, the junction kept 7 bases outside the gene matches. The CDR3 totals 16 residues. Per germline, CDR1 MDHEN and CDR2 SYDVKM. The CDR3 sequence is CASSPDRGGAGNTIYF. The CDR3 region has the DNA TGTGCCAGCAGTCCCGACAGGGGGGGAGCTGGAAACACCATATATTTT.

This clonotype appeared many times. The CDR3 coding sequence is TGCAGTGCTTCCAAAACTCAGTACCAAGAGACCCAGTACTTC. Protein product: CSASKTQYQETQYF. The chain uses TRBV20-1 and TRBJ2-5; unclear D gene. Trimming shortened V by 5 bases and J by 0 bases, and 13 bases separated the two germline ends. This CDR3 comprises 14 residues. Germline lookup yields CDR1 DFQATT and CDR2 SNEGSKA (reference sequence).

This clonotype was seen ten or more times. The J gene is TRBJ1-4, the V gene TRBV18, with D maybe TRBD1 (5 bases). Germline lookup yields CDR1 KGHSH and CDR2 LQKENI. This CDR3 is built from 17 residues. With 2 bases removed from V and 0 bases from J, the gap between germline ends came to 13 bases. The CDR3 protein is CASSPELQASTNEKLFF. DNA of the CDR3: TGTGCCAGCTCACCAGAGCTACAGGCATCAACTAATGAAAAACTGTTTTTT. Looking up the rest from reference TRBV18 and TRBJ1-4 gives the full variable domain: NAGVMQNPRHLVRRRGQEARLRCSPMKGHSHVYWYRQLPEEGLKFMVYLQKENIIDESGMPKERFSAEFPKEGPSILRIQQVVRGDSAAYFCASSPELQASTNEKLFFGSGTQLSVL.

The rearrangement joins TRBV29-1 to TRBJ2-5; 7 bases line up with TRBD2. CDR3 length equals 14 residues. The germline V gene encodes CDR1 SQVTM and CDR2 ANQGSEA. V shed 2 bases, J shed 1 base, and the junction held 4 bases outside the gene matches. Here the CDR3 DNA reads TGCAGCGTTGAACTAGCGGTCCTCCAAGAGACCCAGTACTTC. This gives the protein CSVELAVLQETQYF.

This clonotype was seen repeatedly, ten times or more. CDR3 DNA: TGTGCCAGCAGCCGGGACAGGGAACCCTTAGGAAACACCATATATTTT. Residues: CASSRDREPLGNTIYF. The chain carries TRBV11-2 and TRBJ1-3; 9 nucleotides match TRBD1. In germline, CDR1 is SGHAT, CDR2 FQNNGV. This CDR3 comprises 16 residues. V was clipped by 5 bases and J by 4 bases; unmatched bases: 9.

This clonotype was picked up many times. This chain joins TRBV11-2 and TRBJ1-1; D uncertain. Per the germline V gene, CDR1 is SGHAT and CDR2 is FQNNGV. Trimming left V 2 bases short and J 3 bases short, with 7 bases between. The CDR3 spans 13 residues. The CDR3 loop is CASSLIPDTEAFF. The CDR3, as DNA: TGTGCCAGCAGCTTAATACCTGACACTGAAGCTTTCTTT.

Remarks on this clonotype: The junction departs from the called germline gene at one end, perhaps through a read error. The V call is TRBV11-1, the J call TRBJ2-7; TRBD1 matches 8 bases. The CDR3 loop spans 16 amino acids. CDR1 and CDR2 from the germline V gene are SGHAT and FQDESV (reference sequence). The DNA of the CDR3 is TGTGCCAGCAGCTTAGGGGTCGAGACAGGGGTCCACGAGCAGTGCTTC. It encodes CASSLGVETGVHEQCF.

This clonotype was picked up a small number of times. The rearrangement uses TRBV6-2 or TRBV6-3 and TRBJ2-4, with 8 bases fitting TRBD2. Per germline, CDR1 MNHEY and CDR2 SVGEGT. The junction had 7 bases not matched to a gene; V was cut back by 6 bases and J by 6 bases. The CDR3 sequence is 14 residues long. This chain's CDR3 is CASRPTSERNIQYF. CDR3 nucleotide sequence: TGTGCCAGCAGACCGACTAGCGAGAGAAACATTCAGTACTTC.

The sample holds many counts of this clonotype. Here the CDR3 reads CGCGTAENTEAFF. CDR3 bases: TGTGGTTGTGGTACGGCGGAGAACACTGAAGCTTTCTTT. V gene TRBV11-2 combines with J gene TRBJ1-1, with D unresolved. From germline, CDR1 is SGHAT and CDR2 FQNNGV. This CDR3 region has 13 residues. Variable domain in full (rest from reference TRBV11-2 and TRBJ1-1): EAGVAQSPRYKIIEKRQSVAFWCNPISGHATLYWYQQILGQGPKLLIQFQNNGVVDDSQLPKDRFSAERLKGVDSTLKIQPAKLEDSAVYLCGCGTAENTEAFFGQGTRLTVV.

This clonotype has a handful of counts. The gene calls are TRBV9 and TRBJ1-1; 9 bases are shared with TRBD1. This CDR3 is 14 amino acids long. V dropped 2 bases and J dropped 7; count of bases not matched to a gene: 6. CDR1 and CDR2 from the germline V gene are SGDLS and YYNGEE. The CDR3 loop is CASSVTGGESEAFF. The CDR3 DNA follows: TGTGCCAGCAGCGTCACAGGGGGCGAGAGTGAAGCTTTCTTT.

This clonotype has ten or more counts. The chain links TRBV5-1 to TRBJ1-2, with a possible D match to TRBD1 (5 bases). Germline loops: CDR1 SGHRS, CDR2 YFSETQ. V gave up 1 base and J gave up 4 bases, with 8 bases separating them. This CDR3 comprises 13 residues. The CDR3 protein is CASSLMTVYGYTF. Here the CDR3 DNA reads TGCGCCAGCAGCTTGATGACAGTCTATGGCTACACCTTC.

This clonotype has more than one count but fewer than ten. The V and J genes are TRBV18 and TRBJ1-3; no firm D call. Germline lookup yields CDR1 KGHSH and CDR2 LQKENI. The CDR3 totals 15 residues. Deletions cut 3 bases from V and 0 bases from J, with 9 bases between. CDR3 loop: CASSPLDGSGNTIYF. The CDR3 DNA sequence: TGTGCCAGCTCACCCCTTGACGGCTCTGGAAACACCATATATTTT. The whole variable domain, filled in from reference TRBV18 and TRBJ1-3, reads NAGVMQNPRHLVRRRGQEARLRCSPMKGHSHVYWYRQLPEEGLKFMVYLQKENIIDESGMPKERFSAEFPKEGPSILRIQQVVRGDSAAYFCASSPLDGSGNTIYFGEGSWLTVV.

This clonotype has a handful of counts. The V and J genes are TRBV20-1 and TRBJ2-2; TRBD2 aligns across 9 bases. The CDR3 totals 15 residues. Losses at the gene ends were 6 bases for V and 5 bases for J; bases not matched to a gene: 10. Germline values: CDR1 DFQATT, CDR2 SNEGSKA (reference sequence). CDR3 coding DNA: TGCAGTGCAAAACCCGTAGCGGGAGTGACCGGGGAGCTGTTTTTT. Its translation: CSAKPVAGVTGELFF.